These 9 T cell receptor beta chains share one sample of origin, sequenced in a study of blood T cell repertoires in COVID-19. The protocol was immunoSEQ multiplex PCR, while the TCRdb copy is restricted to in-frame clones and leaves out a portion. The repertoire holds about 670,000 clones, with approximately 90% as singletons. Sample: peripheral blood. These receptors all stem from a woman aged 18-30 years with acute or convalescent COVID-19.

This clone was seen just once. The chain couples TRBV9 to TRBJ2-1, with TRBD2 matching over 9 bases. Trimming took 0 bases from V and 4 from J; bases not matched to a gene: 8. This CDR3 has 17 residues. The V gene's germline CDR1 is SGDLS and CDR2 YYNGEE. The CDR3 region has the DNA TGTGCCAGCAGCGTAGAGGGCGGGGGGGCTGAATACAATGAGCAGTTCTTC. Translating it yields CASSVEGGGAEYNEQFF.

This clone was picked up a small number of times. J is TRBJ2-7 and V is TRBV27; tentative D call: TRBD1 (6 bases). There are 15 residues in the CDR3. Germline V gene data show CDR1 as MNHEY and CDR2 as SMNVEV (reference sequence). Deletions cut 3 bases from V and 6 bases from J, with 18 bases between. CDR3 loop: CASSFPSTGAGEQYF. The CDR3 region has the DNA TGTGCCAGCAGTTTCCCCTCGACAGGAGCTGGCGAGCAGTACTTC.

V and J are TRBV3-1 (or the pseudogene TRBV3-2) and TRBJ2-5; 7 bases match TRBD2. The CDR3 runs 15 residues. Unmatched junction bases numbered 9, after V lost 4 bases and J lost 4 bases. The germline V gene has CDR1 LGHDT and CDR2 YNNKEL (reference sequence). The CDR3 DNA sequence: TGTGCCAGCAGCCTAACCCTCGGGAGGCGAGAGACCCAGTACTTC. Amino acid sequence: CASSLTLGRRETQYF.

The CDR3 DNA is TGTGCCAGCAGCTTAGTGGTCGGGTATGGCTACACCTTC. This sequence encodes CASSLVVGYGYTF. The gene calls are TRBV7-2 and TRBJ1-2; D remains ambiguous. The germline CDR1 and CDR2 sequences are SGHTA and FQGNSA. V was shortened by 1 base and J by 5 bases, with 8 bases between the two germline ends. The CDR3 covers 13 residues.

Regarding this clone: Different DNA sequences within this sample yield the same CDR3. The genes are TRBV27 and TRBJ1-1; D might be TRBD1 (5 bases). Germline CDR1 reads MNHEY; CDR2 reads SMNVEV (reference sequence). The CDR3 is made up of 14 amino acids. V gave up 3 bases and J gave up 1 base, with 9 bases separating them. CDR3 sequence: CASSFRGTNTEAFF. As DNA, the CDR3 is TGTGCCAGCAGTTTTAGGGGAACGAACACTGAAGCTTTCTTT.

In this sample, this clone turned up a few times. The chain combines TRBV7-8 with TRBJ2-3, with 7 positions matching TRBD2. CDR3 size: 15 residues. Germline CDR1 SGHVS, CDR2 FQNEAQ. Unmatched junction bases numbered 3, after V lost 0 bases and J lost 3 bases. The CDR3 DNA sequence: TGTGCCAGCAGCTTAGCTCGGACTAGAACAGATACGCAGTATTTT. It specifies CASSLARTRTDTQYF.

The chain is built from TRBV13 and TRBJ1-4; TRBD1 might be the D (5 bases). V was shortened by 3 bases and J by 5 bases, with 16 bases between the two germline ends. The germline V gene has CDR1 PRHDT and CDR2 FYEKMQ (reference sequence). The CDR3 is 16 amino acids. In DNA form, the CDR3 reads TGTGCCAGCAGCTTGGCTGGGGGAGGAAGGAATGAAAAACTGTTTTTT. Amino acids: CASSLAGGGRNEKLFF.

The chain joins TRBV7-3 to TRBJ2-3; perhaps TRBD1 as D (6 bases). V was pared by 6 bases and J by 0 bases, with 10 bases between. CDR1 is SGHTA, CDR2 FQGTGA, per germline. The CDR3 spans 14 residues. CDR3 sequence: CASRWTASTDTQYF. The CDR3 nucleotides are TGTGCCAGCAGATGGACAGCTAGCACAGATACGCAGTATTTT.

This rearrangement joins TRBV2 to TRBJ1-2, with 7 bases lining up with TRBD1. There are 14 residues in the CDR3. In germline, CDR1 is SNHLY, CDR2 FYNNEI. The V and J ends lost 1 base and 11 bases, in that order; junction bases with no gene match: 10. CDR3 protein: CASSEDRGRGWYTF. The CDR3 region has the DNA TGTGCCAGCAGTGAAGACAGGGGTAGGGGGTGGTACACCTTC.